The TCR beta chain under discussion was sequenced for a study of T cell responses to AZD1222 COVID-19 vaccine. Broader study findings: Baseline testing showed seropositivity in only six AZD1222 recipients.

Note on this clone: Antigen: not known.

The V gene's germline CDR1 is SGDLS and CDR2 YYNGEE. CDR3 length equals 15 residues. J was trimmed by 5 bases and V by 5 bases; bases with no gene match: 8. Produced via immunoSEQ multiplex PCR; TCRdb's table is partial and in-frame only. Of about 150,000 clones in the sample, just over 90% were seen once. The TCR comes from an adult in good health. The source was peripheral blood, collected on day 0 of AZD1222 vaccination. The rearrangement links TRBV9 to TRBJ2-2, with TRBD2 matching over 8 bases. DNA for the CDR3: TGTGCCAGCAGTAGGGGACTAGTAGGGACCGGGGAGCTGTTTTTT. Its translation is CASSRGLVGTGELFF.